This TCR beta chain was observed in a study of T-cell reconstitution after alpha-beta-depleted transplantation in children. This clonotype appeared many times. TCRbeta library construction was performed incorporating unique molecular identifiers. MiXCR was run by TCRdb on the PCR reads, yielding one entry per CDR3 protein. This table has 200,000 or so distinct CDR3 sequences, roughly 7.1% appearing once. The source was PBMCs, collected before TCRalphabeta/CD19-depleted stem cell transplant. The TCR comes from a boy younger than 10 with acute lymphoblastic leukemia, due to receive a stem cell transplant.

For the CDR3, the DNA is TGCAGTGCAAGGCCAGGGGGCCGAGAGACCCAGTACTTC. The encoded protein is CSARPGGRETQYF. J is TRBJ2-5 and V is TRBV20-1; 8 bases align to TRBD1. Per the germline V gene, CDR1 is DFQATT and CDR2 is SNEGSKA (reference sequence). The trim removed 6 bases at V and 4 bases at J, leaving 7 bases unmatched. This CDR3 has 13 residues.